Below are 32 T cell receptor beta chains sequenced from a single sample in a study of blood T cell repertoires in COVID-19 (dated by TCRdb to 2019 to 2021). The library was made by the immunoSEQ multiplex PCR assay. This immuneACCESS table, as held by TCRdb, lists in-frame sequences with V and J called but not all clones. Of the missing ones, under half trace to an unresolved V gene in checked studies; the others have no known cause. Here the sample has about 62,000 clones; 80% to 90% occur a single time. The leading ten clones occupy about 20% of the sample. Sequencing used peripheral blood. Receptor source: a woman aged 55-75 years with COVID-19, enrolled during active disease.

The V and J genes are TRBV9 and TRBJ2-3, with 7 nucleotides matching TRBD2. Germline assignment: CDR1 SGDLS and CDR2 YYNGEE. The CDR3 spans 16 residues. Trimming removed 2 bases from V and 0 bases from J; junction bases left unmatched: 6. The CDR3 coding sequence is TGTGCCAGCAGCGTGCTTAGCGGGCAAAGCACAGATACGCAGTATTTT. It specifies CASSVLSGQSTDTQYF.

This clone has just one count. The chain uses TRBV6-5 and TRBJ1-4, with no clear D. Germline lookup yields CDR1 MNHEY and CDR2 SVGAGI. CDR3 length equals 15 residues. Trimming removed 0 bases from V and 3 bases from J, with 8 bases in between. The CDR3 sequence is CASSYSGQPNEKLFF. CDR3 DNA sequence: TGTGCCAGCAGTTACTCGGGCCAGCCTAATGAAAAACTGTTTTTT.

The chain employs TRBV29-1 and TRBJ1-1; D possibly corresponds to TRBD1 (6 bases). CDR1 and CDR2 (germline): SQVTM, ANQGSEA. The CDR3 is 13 amino acids. Trimming shortened V by 4 bases and J by 1 base, and 10 bases separated the two germline ends. The DNA for the CDR3 is TGCAGCGTTGTGCAGGGGTCGAACACTGAAGCTTTCTTT. As protein: CSVVQGSNTEAFF.

This sequence joins TRBV4-3 and TRBJ2-2, with 12 bases fitting TRBD2. Looked up from germline, CDR1 is LGHNA and CDR2 is YSLEER. This CDR3 contains 20 residues. Trimming took 2 bases from V and 5 from J; bases not matched to a gene: 15. The CDR3, as DNA: TGCGCCAGCAGCCAAAATAGACTAGCGGGAGCCCTAAGGAGGACCGGGGAGCTGTTTTTT. Translation: CASSQNRLAGALRRTGELFF.

This clone was seen once. The V and J genes are TRBV5-6 and TRBJ2-7; perhaps TRBD1 as D (7 bases). Germline assignment: CDR1 SGHDT and CDR2 YYEEEE. The CDR3 is 15 amino acids. Trimming removed 3 bases from V and 5 bases from J, with 18 bases in between. The DNA of the CDR3 is TGTGCCAGCAGCTACCGGACAGGCTGGGAGGACGAGCAGTACTTC. Amino acids: CASSYRTGWEDEQYF.

This clone was detected once. The chain recombines TRBV29-1 with TRBJ2-3, with TRBD2 matching 13 bases. V shed 6 bases, J shed 6 bases, and the junction held 12 bases outside the gene matches. This CDR3 has 16 amino acids. CDR1 is SQVTM, CDR2 ANQGSEA, per germline. DNA for the CDR3: TGCAGCGTGGGATGGACTAGCGGGGGCCTCGTGGATACGCAGTATTTT. Translating it yields CSVGWTSGGLVDTQYF.

This clone was counted between two and nine times. The chain has TRBV5-8 and TRBJ1-1, with a weak D call TRBD1 (5 bases). V lost 2 bases to trimming and J lost 11 bases, with 16 bases between them. Germline CDR1 and CDR2: SGHTS and YDEGEE. The length of the CDR3 is 13 residues. CDR3 coding DNA: TGTGCCAGCAGCTTAGAGGGATGGGGGGTCGCTTTCTTT. Translation gives CASSLEGWGVAFF. Full variable domain (rest looked up from reference TRBV5-8 and TRBJ1-1): EAGVTQSPTHLIKTRGQQATLRCSPISGHTSVYWYQQALGLGLQFLLWYDEGEERNRGNFPPRFSGRQFPNYSSELNVNALELEDSALYLCASSLEGWGVAFFGQGTRLTVV.

The V call is TRBV19, the J call TRBJ2-1, with TRBD1 as a possible D gene (6 bases). Trimming removed 5 bases from V and 5 bases from J, with 13 bases in between. The CDR3 loop spans 14 amino acids. Germline CDR1 reads LNHDA; CDR2 reads SQIVND (reference sequence). CDR3 coding DNA: TGTGCCAGTAGTCGGAGTACAGGGCACAATGAGCAGTTCTTC. Protein product: CASSRSTGHNEQFF. Filled out from reference TRBV19 and TRBJ2-1, the complete variable domain reads DGGITQSPKYLFRKEGQNVTLSCEQNLNHDAMYWYRQDPGQGLRLIYYSQIVNDFQKGDIAEGYSVSREKKESFPLTVTSAQKNPTAFYLCASSRSTGHNEQFFGPGTRLTVL.

This chain links TRBV2 with TRBJ1-5; tentatively, D is TRBD1 (5 bases). The CDR3 consists of 17 residues. CDR1 SNHLY and CDR2 FYNNEI come from the germline V gene. Trimming left V 4 bases short and J 7 bases short, with 23 bases between. In nucleotides, the CDR3 is TGTGCCAGCAGTGCTCAGGCGTCAGGGCCCAGGGAACAGCCCCAGCATTTT. Translating it yields CASSAQASGPREQPQHF.

The chain couples TRBV4-1 to TRBJ1-2, with 7 bases aligning to TRBD1. In germline, CDR1 is MGHRA, CDR2 YSYEKL. With 5 bases clipped from V and 2 bases from J, the junction kept 5 bases outside the gene matches. The CDR3 has 14 residues. The CDR3: CASSTSQGNYGYTF. Here the CDR3 DNA reads TGCGCCAGCAGCACCTCACAGGGGAACTATGGCTACACCTTC.

This clone came up once. The chain is built from TRBV11-3 and TRBJ2-1, with TRBD2 matching 12 bases. J was trimmed by 4 bases and V by 1 base; bases with no gene match: 5. CDR1 and CDR2 (germline): SGHNT, YENEEA. The CDR3 extends over 17 amino acids. CDR3 DNA sequence: TGTGCCAGCAGCTTAGGCCCGACTAGCGGGGGATACAATGAGCAGTTCTTC. It specifies CASSLGPTSGGYNEQFF.

The chain recombines TRBV3-1 (or the pseudogene TRBV3-2) with TRBJ1-5, with a weak D call TRBD1 (5 bases). Trimming stripped 1 base from V and 6 bases from J, with 13 bases between. This CDR3 region has 15 residues. The germline gives CDR1 LGHDT, CDR2 YNNKEL (reference sequence). CDR3 DNA sequence: TGTGCCAGCAGCCAAGGCGTGTGGAGGGGTCAGCCCCAGCATTTT. It encodes CASSQGVWRGQPQHF.

The V call is TRBV19, the J call TRBJ1-3; possible D gene TRBD1, 6 bases. The CDR3 is 14 amino acids. The V and J ends lost 3 bases and 8 bases respectively, with 14 bases between them. From germline, CDR1 is LNHDA and CDR2 SQIVND (reference sequence). CDR3 amino acids: CASSMTGLRHTIYF. CDR3 nucleotides: TGTGCCAGTAGTATGACAGGCTTAAGGCACACCATATATTTT.

This clone qualifies as medium-sized (0.01 to 0.1%). V is TRBV5-6 and J is TRBJ2-7; 7 bases match TRBD2. Germline values: CDR1 SGHDT, CDR2 YYEEEE. The CDR3 runs 14 residues. V lost 6 bases and J lost 2; bases outside the gene matches: 8. CDR3 in DNA: TGTGCCAGCAAGCAAGCGGGGACTACCTACGAGCAGTACTTC. It encodes CASKQAGTTYEQYF. The whole variable domain, filled in from reference TRBV5-6 and TRBJ2-7, reads DAGVTQSPTHLIKTRGQQVTLRCSPKSGHDTVSWYQQALGQGPQFIFQYYEEEERQRGNFPDRFSGHQFPNYSSELNVNALLLGDSALYLCASKQAGTTYEQYFGPGTRLTVT.

The chain is built from TRBV5-4 and TRBJ2-3; D not resolved. Germline CDR1 is SGHNT and CDR2 is YYREEE (reference sequence). The germline V and J ends were trimmed by 1 base and 1 base, with 7 bases remaining between them. This CDR3 comprises 14 residues. DNA of the CDR3: TGTGCCAGCAGCTTGAGCGCTGGCACAGATACGCAGTATTTT. As protein: CASSLSAGTDTQYF. Looking up the rest from reference TRBV5-4 and TRBJ2-3 gives the full variable domain: ETGVTQSPTHLIKTRGQQVTLRCSSQSGHNTVSWYQQALGQGPQFIFQYYREEENGRGNFPPRFSGLQFPNYSSELNVNALELDDSALYLCASSLSAGTDTQYFGPGTRLTVL.

The chain is built from TRBV6-4 and TRBJ1-2, with TRBD1 matching over 8 bases. This CDR3 comprises 14 residues. V was pared by 7 bases and J by 6 bases, with 10 bases of the junction left unmatched. Germline lookup yields CDR1 MRHNA and CDR2 SNTAGT. This CDR3 reads CASKQGGEGDGYTF. The CDR3, as DNA: TGTGCCAGCAAACAGGGGGGGGAAGGAGATGGCTACACCTTC.

V usage is TRBV5-1 and J usage is TRBJ1-4; D possibly corresponds to TRBD1 (5 bases). CDR1 and CDR2 (germline): SGHRS, YFSETQ. This CDR3 has 16 amino acids. V lost 0 bases and J lost 12, with 21 bases in between. In nucleotides, the CDR3 is TGCGCCAGCAGCTTGGGGGTAACAGGACAATCAGAGGAACTGTTTTTT. It is translated as CASSLGVTGQSEELFF.

The chain employs TRBV19 and TRBJ1-5; TRBD1 matches at 7 bases. The CDR3 length is 14 residues. Germline values: CDR1 LNHDA, CDR2 SQIVND (reference sequence). V shed 3 bases, J shed 6 bases, and the junction held 5 bases outside the gene matches. CDR3 in amino acids: CASSIRGPGQPQHF. CDR3 coding DNA: TGTGCCAGTAGTATTAGGGGGCCAGGTCAGCCCCAGCATTTT.

V is TRBV7-9 and J is TRBJ2-3; 7 bases agree with TRBD1. Germline V gene data show CDR1 as SEHNR and CDR2 as FQNEAQ (reference sequence). After removal of 4 bases from V and 3 bases from J, the junction contained 7 bases not matched to a gene. This CDR3 spans 15 amino acids. CDR3 protein: CASSSKGQATDTQYF. The CDR3 DNA is TGTGCCAGCAGCTCAAAAGGACAGGCGACAGATACGCAGTATTTT.

The V gene is TRBV28, the J gene TRBJ2-2, with TRBD1 identical over 9 bases. J gave up 7 bases and V 6 bases, and 9 bases lay outside the gene matches. The CDR3 contains 15 residues. Germline CDR1 MDHEN, CDR2 SYDVKM. CDR3 loop: CASRPTGGRGGELFF. As DNA, the CDR3 is TGTGCCAGCAGACCAACAGGGGGCCGGGGCGGGGAGCTGTTTTTT.

The CDR3, as DNA: TGTGCCAGCAGCCAAGAGTCGGGTCGAAACACCGGGGAGCTGTTTTTT. Encoded protein: CASSQESGRNTGELFF. The chain links TRBV3-1 (or the pseudogene TRBV3-2) to TRBJ2-2; D gene unclear. Germline V lookup: CDR1 LGHDT, CDR2 YNNKEL (reference sequence). The CDR3 totals 16 residues. V was pared by 0 bases and J by 2 bases, with 10 bases between.

The CDR3 DNA reads TGTGCCACCAGTGACGGAGCAGCAGCTTTCTTT. Translation gives CATSDGAAAFF. The chain has TRBV24-1 and TRBJ1-1, with D hard to call. Trimming shortened V by 4 bases and J by 10 bases, and 9 bases separated the two germline ends. The CDR3 consists of 11 residues. The germline gives CDR1 KGHDR, CDR2 SFDVKD.

CDR3: CASSLAGGPSYEQYF. Written as DNA, the CDR3 is TGTGCCAGCAGTCTAGCGGGAGGGCCGTCCTACGAGCAGTACTTC. The rearrangement links TRBV6-4 to TRBJ2-7; 12 bases are shared with TRBD2. V shed 5 bases and J 1 base; nucleotides not matched to a gene: 3. Per germline, CDR1 MRHNA and CDR2 SNTAGT. This CDR3 contains 15 residues.

The V gene is TRBV9, the J gene TRBJ2-5; a possible D gene is TRBD1 (6 bases). This CDR3 contains 15 residues. Germline V gene lookup returns CDR1 SGDLS and CDR2 YYNGEE. The germline V and J ends were trimmed by 4 bases and 1 base, with 14 bases remaining between them. CDR3: CASSKWTAPQETQYF. The CDR3 DNA follows: TGTGCCAGCAGCAAGTGGACAGCACCCCAAGAGACCCAGTACTTC.

Remarks on this clone: Germline is not matched at one junction end, which may reflect a read error. The gene calls are TRBV6-2 or TRBV6-3 and TRBJ2-1; 8 bases are a match to TRBD1. Per germline, CDR1 MNHEY and CDR2 SVGEGT. The length of the CDR3 is 12 residues. The DNA of the CDR3 is TGTGCCAGCAGTTGGAGGAGGGACAGGCGGCTCTTC. Amino acid sequence: CASSWRRDRRLF.

This chain uses TRBV6-5 with TRBJ2-1; D is unclear. This CDR3 comprises 15 residues. Trimming took 4 bases from V and 3 from J, leaving 13 bases between them. CDR1 and CDR2 from the germline V gene are MNHEY and SVGAGI. This CDR3 reads CASSFRSIGYNEQFF. CDR3 sequence (DNA): TGTGCCAGCAGTTTCCGGTCCATTGGCTACAATGAGCAGTTCTTC.

The chain carries TRBV12-5 and TRBJ1-2, with D maybe TRBD1 (6 bases). Germline assignment: CDR1 LGHNT and CDR2 FRNRAP. V lost 1 base and J 8 bases, leaving 14 bases between the germline ends. The CDR3 has 14 residues. In nucleotides, the CDR3 is TGTGCTAGTGGTTTGGAGGCAGGGGTTGGGGGCTACACCTTC. Its protein is CASGLEAGVGGYTF.

This chain joins TRBV12-3 or TRBV12-4 and TRBJ2-7; 9 bases align to TRBD1. The ends lost 6 bases at V and 6 bases at J; junction bases unmatched: 6. CDR3 length: 13 residues. The CDR3 sequence: CASSPGTGREQYF. The CDR3 region has the DNA TGTGCCAGCAGCCCCGGGACAGGGCGCGAGCAGTACTTC.

The CDR3 reads CASSPWSGGEGFTEAFF. CDR3 sequence (DNA): TGTGCCAGCAGCCCTTGGTCAGGGGGCGAAGGATTTACTGAAGCTTTCTTT. V usage is TRBV5-5 and J usage is TRBJ1-1, with TRBD1 matching 8 bases. With V trimmed by 4 bases and J by 5 bases, 16 bases remained unmatched. Germline V lookup: CDR1 SGHKS, CDR2 YYEKEE (reference sequence). The CDR3 length is 17 residues.

This chain connects TRBV19 to TRBJ1-2; 8 bases are shared with TRBD1. The CDR3 totals 12 residues. Looked up from germline, CDR1 is LNHDA and CDR2 is SQIVND (reference sequence). Unmatched junction bases numbered 5, after V lost 1 base and J lost 13 bases. The CDR3 coding sequence is TGTGCCAGTAGTATAGCGGACAGGGCACGCACCTTC. This encodes CASSIADRARTF.

J is TRBJ1-1 and V is TRBV6-5; unclear D gene. V lost 4 bases, J lost 5 bases, and 14 bases lay in between. This CDR3 is 14 amino acids long. CDR1 is MNHEY and CDR2 is SVGAGI in the germline V gene. The CDR3 nucleotides are TGTGCCAGCAGTTCGAACTCTGGAGGGACTGAAGCTTTCTTT. This gives the protein CASSSNSGGTEAFF.

The rearrangement joins TRBV7-9 to TRBJ2-5, with TRBD2 identical over 12 bases. Germline CDR1 and CDR2: SEHNR and FQNEAQ (reference sequence). J gave up 5 bases and V 5 bases, and 6 bases lay outside the gene matches. The CDR3 runs 15 residues. The CDR3 protein is CASSVGLAGQETQYF. The CDR3 DNA is TGTGCCAGCAGCGTCGGACTAGCGGGACAGGAGACCCAGTACTTC.